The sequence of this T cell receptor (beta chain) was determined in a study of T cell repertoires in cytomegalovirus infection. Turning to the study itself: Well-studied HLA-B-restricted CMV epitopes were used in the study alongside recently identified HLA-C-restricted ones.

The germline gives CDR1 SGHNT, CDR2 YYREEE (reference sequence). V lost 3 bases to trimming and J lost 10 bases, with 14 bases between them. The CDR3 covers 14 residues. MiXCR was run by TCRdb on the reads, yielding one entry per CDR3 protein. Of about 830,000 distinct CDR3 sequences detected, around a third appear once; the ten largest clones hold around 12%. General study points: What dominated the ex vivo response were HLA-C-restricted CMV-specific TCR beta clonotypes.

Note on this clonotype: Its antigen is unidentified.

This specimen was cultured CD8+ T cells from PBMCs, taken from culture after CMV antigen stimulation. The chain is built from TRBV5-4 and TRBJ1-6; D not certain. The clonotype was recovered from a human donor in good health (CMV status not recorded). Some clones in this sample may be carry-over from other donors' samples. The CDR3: CASSSGHGGSPLHF. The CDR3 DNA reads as TGTGCCAGCAGCTCCGGGCACGGTGGGTCACCCCTCCACTTT.